The T cell receptor beta chain described here comes from a study of T cells after posttransplantation cyclophosphamide. On the day of bone marrow donation, the related graft donor provided peripheral blood. The V and J ends lost 5 bases and 7 bases respectively, with 14 bases between them. The length of the CDR3 is 13 residues. Germline CDR1 and CDR2: SGHTA and FQGTGA. The table lists this clone with a few counts. Here immunoSEQ multiplex PCR was the method, and the copy in TCRdb shows in-frame clones only, minus some. The sample has some 54,000 clones; 94% are singletons. The receptor comes from a woman in her 30s in good health and a related stem cell transplant donor. The sample taken for sequencing was PBMCs. This chain links TRBV7-3 with TRBJ1-2, with D possibly TRBD1 on 6 matching bases. The CDR3 DNA reads as TGTGCCAGCAGCCCGAGTGGGGGCGGTGGCTACACCTTC. Protein sequence: CASSPSGGGGYTF.